The 27 T cell receptor beta chains below were found in one sample sequenced in a study of regulatory T cells in long-lasting Graves disease. Researchers made TCR beta libraries by using iRepertoire HTBI primers and running Arm-PCR on CDR3 regions. TCRdb analysed the multiplex PCR reads with MiXCR anew, one entry per CDR3 protein. The data show roughly 560,000 distinct CDR3 sequences, with roughly 16% seen just once and 20% to 25% held by the top ten. Sample time point: newly diagnosed GD, antithyroid drugs for less than 3 months. Preparation of the TCR library used RNA extracted from PBMCs. These data also formed part of another study, on T cells in Graves' hyperthyroidism and ophthalmopathy.

Sequenced material: peripheral blood mononuclear cells (PBMCs), taken at new diagnosis, from a patient treated with antithyroid drugs. The source of these receptors is a woman aged 35-65 years with Graves disease.

The chain links TRBV28 to TRBJ1-5; D unclear. The CDR3 spans 17 residues. Germline CDR1 reads MDHEN; CDR2 reads SYDVKM. The V and J ends lost 5 bases and 1 base respectively, with 18 bases between them. In DNA, the CDR3 is TGTGCCAGCAGTCCACTACGGGGTAGCTACAGCAATCAGCCCCAGCATTTT. The encoded protein is CASSPLRGSYSNQPQHF. The whole variable domain, filled in from reference TRBV28 and TRBJ1-5, reads DVKVTQSSRYLVKRTGEKVFLECVQDMDHENMFWYRQDPGLGLRLIYFSYDVKMKEKGDIPEGYSVSREKKERFSLILESASTNQTSMYLCASSPLRGSYSNQPQHFGDGTRLSIL.

This chain joins TRBV5-4 and TRBJ1-2; D remains unclear. CDR3 size: 13 residues. Germline loops: CDR1 SGHNT, CDR2 YYREEE (reference sequence). V lost 0 bases, J lost 8 bases, and 11 bases lay in between. Written as DNA, the CDR3 is TGTGCCAGCAGCTTGGACGTTACTTGGGGCTACACCTTC. Protein product: CASSLDVTWGYTF.

This clonotype was seen many times. The chain combines TRBV6-5 with TRBJ1-5; the match to TRBD1 covers 9 bases. This CDR3 is built from 18 residues. V dropped 0 bases and J dropped 1; count of bases not matched to a gene: 7. Looked up from germline, CDR1 is MNHEY and CDR2 is SVGAGI. CDR3 coding DNA: TGTGCCAGCAGTTACTCGGGAGGACAGGGGTCCAGCAATCAGCCCCAGCATTTT. Translating it yields CASSYSGGQGSSNQPQHF.

The rearrangement uses TRBV25-1 and TRBJ2-7, with D possibly being TRBD1 or TRBD2 (5 bases each). V shed 1 base and J shed 6 bases, with 13 bases lying between them. This CDR3 spans 14 amino acids. CDR1 MGHDK and CDR2 SYGVNS come from the germline V gene. The CDR3 coding sequence is TGTGCCAGCAGTGAATGGGACCACGGCGGCGAGCAGTACTTC. Encoded protein: CASSEWDHGGEQYF.

The genes are TRBV6-1 and TRBJ2-1; TRBD2 is a possible D gene (7 bases). The V end lost 4 bases, the J end lost 1 base, and 11 bases lay between the germline ends. This CDR3 has 15 residues. The germline gives CDR1 MNHNS, CDR2 SASEGT. The CDR3 spells CASSVEGGSYNEQFF. DNA for the CDR3: TGTGCCAGCAGTGTAGAGGGGGGGTCCTACAATGAGCAGTTCTTC.

This clonotype was observed a handful of times. The V call is TRBV15, the J call TRBJ2-7; D is tentatively TRBD1 or TRBD2 (6 bases each). Germline CDR1 is LNHNV and CDR2 is YYDKDF (reference sequence). Trimming took 0 bases from V and 7 from J, leaving 16 bases between them. The CDR3 spans 15 residues. The CDR3 nucleotides are TGTGCCACCAGCAGAGATCTTGGGGGGCTTCGGGAGCAGTACTTC. Residues: CATSRDLGGLREQYF.

The table lists this clonotype with many counts. The chain recombines TRBV19 with TRBJ1-4; TRBD1 matches 8 bases. With 5 bases clipped from V and 8 bases from J, the junction kept 10 bases outside the gene matches. Germline CDR1 LNHDA, CDR2 SQIVND (reference sequence). The CDR3 has 15 residues. The CDR3 spells CASSSSDRVEEKLFF. The CDR3 coding sequence is TGTGCCAGTAGTTCATCGGACAGGGTGGAAGAAAAACTGTTTTTT.

This clonotype showed up just a few times. This chain links TRBV7-9 with TRBJ1-2; maybe TRBD1 (5 bases). The V gene's germline CDR1 is SEHNR and CDR2 FQNEAQ (reference sequence). The length of the CDR3 is 13 residues. The V end lost 2 bases, the J end lost 7 bases, and 11 bases lay between the germline ends. This chain's CDR3 is CASSLIGEGGYTF. The CDR3 bases are TGTGCCAGCAGCTTAATAGGGGAGGGTGGCTACACCTTC.

Ten or more counts support this clonotype. The chain combines TRBV7-8 with TRBJ2-3; D ambiguous. Trimming shortened V by 8 bases and J by 4 bases, and 13 bases separated the two germline ends. The CDR3 sequence is 13 residues long. Germline V gives CDR1 SGHVS, CDR2 FQNEAQ. This chain's CDR3 is CASLNGYADTQYF. The CDR3 DNA sequence: TGTGCCAGCTTAAACGGGTATGCAGATACGCAGTATTTT.

This clonotype was seen a few times. This chain connects TRBV12-3 or TRBV12-4 to TRBJ2-2, with 11 positions matching TRBD2. J gave up 4 bases and V 6 bases, and 4 bases lay outside the gene matches. The CDR3 has 15 residues. This chain's CDR3 is CASRLAGGRTGELFF. The CDR3 bases are TGTGCCAGCAGGCTAGCGGGGGGCCGCACCGGGGAGCTGTTTTTT.

This clonotype was seen more than once but under ten times. V usage is TRBV3-1 and J usage is TRBJ1-1; no clear D gene. Germline CDR1 LGHDT, CDR2 YNNKEL (reference sequence). V was trimmed by 10 bases and J by 3 bases, leaving 12 bases between them. This CDR3 has 12 amino acids. The CDR3 DNA is TGTGCCAACAGAAAGAGGGACACTGAAGCTTTCTTT. Translating gives CANRKRDTEAFF.

This clonotype has at least ten counts. The chain has TRBV11-1 and TRBJ1-6; D gene uncertain. This CDR3 has 14 amino acids. Trimming cost V 3 bases and J 1 base, with 4 bases left between them. The V gene's germline CDR1 is SGHAT and CDR2 FQDESV (reference sequence). CDR3 in amino acids: CASSLPSYNSPLHF. DNA of the CDR3: TGTGCCAGCAGCTTGCCTTCCTATAATTCACCCCTCCACTTT.

This clonotype occurred many times. The gene calls are TRBV11-3 and TRBJ1-2; D gene uncertain. Germline assignment: CDR1 SGHNT and CDR2 YENEEA. V lost 5 bases and J 3 bases, leaving 7 bases between the germline ends. The CDR3 sequence is 12 residues long. CDR3 sequence (DNA): TGTGCCAGCAGCCTCCGTTACTATGGCTACACCTTC. It codes for CASSLRYYGYTF.

The genes are TRBV6-2 or TRBV6-3 and TRBJ1-4, with D possibly TRBD1 on 6 matching bases. Germline V gene sequence: CDR1 MNHEY, CDR2 SVGEGT. Trimming left V 0 bases short and J 6 bases short, with 8 bases between. This CDR3 is 14 amino acids long. CDR3 protein: CASSYSDSYEKLFF. The CDR3 DNA reads as TGTGCCAGCAGTTACTCGGACAGCTATGAAAAACTGTTTTTT.

This clonotype has a handful of counts. This rearrangement joins TRBV4-1 to TRBJ2-7, with D tentatively TRBD2 (6 bases). The CDR3 is made up of 17 amino acids. Deletions cut 4 bases from V and 4 bases from J, with 23 bases between. Germline V lookup: CDR1 MGHRA, CDR2 YSYEKL. This CDR3 is CASSREWGGIGKYEQYF. CDR3 nucleotide sequence: TGCGCCAGCAGCCGAGAGTGGGGAGGTATCGGCAAATACGAGCAGTACTTC.

V gene TRBV29-1 combines with J gene TRBJ2-3, with a tentative D call TRBD2 (6 bases). The CDR3 sequence is 11 residues long. V was pared by 7 bases and J by 4 bases, with 9 bases between. Germline CDR1 SQVTM, CDR2 ANQGSEA. CDR3 DNA sequence: TGCAGCGGCGGGGTTGCAGATACGCAGTATTTT. It is translated as CSGGVADTQYF.

A remark on this clonotype: This may stem from a read error, because a much larger clone lies one nucleotide away. Because it lacks the conserved phenylalanine or tryptophan at the end, this CDR3 is likely a read error. The chain carries TRBV2 and TRBJ2-1, with a weak D call TRBD1 (5 bases). The assigned J gene may be wrong: the sequence end matches TRBJ2-4 better. CDR3 length equals 15 residues. Germline V gene lookup returns CDR1 SNHLY and CDR2 FYNNEI. DNA of the CDR3: TGTGCCAGCAGTGAATCGAGACAGCATTCAAACATTCAGTACCTC. Protein product: CASSESRQHSNIQYL.

This clonotype occurred many times. One junction end does not reproduce the germline sequence, and a read error may be involved. The rearrangement joins TRBV5-5 to TRBJ1-1; D may be TRBD1 (6 bases). Germline loops: CDR1 SGHKS, CDR2 YYEKEE (reference sequence). The CDR3 spans 15 residues. CDR3 bases: TGCGCCAGCAGCTTAACAGGGAACATGAACACTGAAGCTTTCTTT. The encoded protein is CASSLTGNMNTEAFF.

This clonotype was picked up many times. CDR3 sequence reads: CASSLGQGETQYF. The DNA of the CDR3 is TGTGCCAGCAGTTTGGGACAGGGAGAGACCCAGTACTTC. The chain couples TRBV12-3 or TRBV12-4 to TRBJ2-5; 9 bases line up with TRBD1. CDR3 size: 13 residues. With V trimmed by 3 bases and J by 4 bases, 0 bases remained unmatched.

The chain has TRBV10-3 and TRBJ1-4, with a weak D call TRBD1 (5 bases). Germline V lookup: CDR1 ENHRY, CDR2 SYGVKD. Trimming took 3 bases from V and 5 from J, leaving 10 bases between them. This CDR3 region has 14 residues. The CDR3 is CAISDGGGNEKLFF. CDR3 DNA: TGTGCCATCAGTGACGGGGGAGGGAATGAAAAACTGTTTTTT.

This clonotype was found many times. The genes are TRBV12-3 or TRBV12-4 and TRBJ2-5; tentatively, D is TRBD2 (5 bases). This CDR3 contains 14 residues. The V gene lost 1 base and the J gene lost 4 bases, with 10 bases spanning the gap. CDR3 amino acids: CASSLVGSRETQYF. CDR3 DNA sequence: TGTGCCAGCAGTTTAGTGGGGAGTAGAGAGACCCAGTACTTC.

The table lists this clonotype with a few counts. This sequence joins TRBV19 and TRBJ2-1; 8 nucleotides agree with TRBD2. V trimming: 3 bases; J trimming: 4 bases; junction bases outside the gene matches: 5. The CDR3 is 15 amino acids. CDR1 LNHDA and CDR2 SQIVND come from the germline V gene (reference sequence). CDR3 DNA sequence: TGTGCCAGTAGTATCGCCGGGGGGGCATACAATGAGCAGTTCTTC. Protein sequence: CASSIAGGAYNEQFF. The full variable domain, with the rest looked up from reference TRBV19 and TRBJ2-1, is DGGITQSPKYLFRKEGQNVTLSCEQNLNHDAMYWYRQDPGQGLRLIYYSQIVNDFQKGDIAEGYSVSREKKESFPLTVTSAQKNPTAFYLCASSIAGGAYNEQFFGPGTRLTVL.

This clonotype occurred many times. This chain joins TRBV7-9 and TRBJ2-5; TRBD1 or TRBD2 may be the D gene (6 bases each). The CDR3 is made up of 13 amino acids. The V gene lost 7 bases and the J gene lost 3 bases, with 12 bases spanning the gap. Germline V CDR1 and CDR2: SEHNR, FQNEAQ (reference sequence). The CDR3 DNA sequence: TGTGCCAGCATCGAGGGGGGAGAAGAGACCCAGTACTTC. Amino acids: CASIEGGEETQYF.

The V call is TRBV9, the J call TRBJ2-2; 8 bases are a match to TRBD1. V dropped 3 bases and J dropped 2; count of bases not matched to a gene: 6. From germline, CDR1 is SGDLS and CDR2 YYNGEE. The CDR3 has 16 residues. The CDR3 DNA reads TGTGCCAGCAGCGCATGGACAGGGTCTAACACCGGGGAGCTGTTTTTT. As protein: CASSAWTGSNTGELFF.

The chain couples TRBV27 to TRBJ1-1; tentative D call: TRBD1 (5 bases). V was trimmed by 6 bases and J by 1 base, leaving 12 bases between them. The CDR3 is 14 amino acids. CDR1 and CDR2 from the germline V gene are MNHEY and SMNVEV (reference sequence). The CDR3 sequence is CASSIQDTNTEAFF. The CDR3 bases are TGTGCCAGCAGCATACAGGACACGAACACTGAAGCTTTCTTT.

This clonotype came up many times. The chain carries TRBV13 and TRBJ2-1, with TRBD1 matching 7 bases. With V trimmed by 5 bases and J by 0 bases, 7 bases remained unmatched. CDR1 is PRHDT, CDR2 FYEKMQ, per germline (reference sequence). The CDR3 contains 16 residues. The CDR3: CASSAPTGSSYNEQFF. The CDR3 DNA reads as TGTGCCAGCAGCGCCCCGACAGGGAGCTCCTACAATGAGCAGTTCTTC. Filled out from reference TRBV13 and TRBJ2-1, the complete variable domain reads AAGVIQSPRHLIKEKRETATLKCYPIPRHDTVYWYQQGPGQDPQFLISFYEKMQSDKGSIPDRFSAQQFSDYHSELNMSSLELGDSALYFCASSAPTGSSYNEQFFGPGTRLTVL.

In its sample, this clonotype was seen many times. The chain employs TRBV11-1 and TRBJ2-3, with unresolved D. Germline V lookup: CDR1 SGHAT, CDR2 FQDESV (reference sequence). The CDR3 spans 18 residues. V dropped 4 bases and J dropped 0 bases, with 20 bases sitting between them. DNA of the CDR3: TGTGCCAGCAGCTCCCCCAGGACGCTAGACTCGAGCACAGATACGCAGTATTTT. This codes for CASSSPRTLDSSTDTQYF. The full variable domain, with the rest looked up from reference TRBV11-1 and TRBJ2-3, is EAEVAQSPRYKITEKSQAVAFWCDPISGHATLYWYRQILGQGPELLVQFQDESVVDDSQLPKDRFSAERLKGVDSTLKIQPAELGDSAMYLCASSSPRTLDSSTDTQYFGPGTRLTVL.